The T cell receptor beta chain under discussion was sequenced for a study of control samples from healthy donors and cancer patients (dated by TCRdb to 2018 to 2020). The method behind the library was the immunoSEQ multiplex PCR assay. TCRdb re-hosts the immuneACCESS table, in-frame sequences only. Its copies lack some clones; in the studies checked, an unresolved V gene accounts for under half of them, and the cause for the rest is not known. This sample comprises about 160,000 clones, 96% of them detected only once. The ten largest account for 1% of the sample. This clone showed up just a few times. No cognate antigen has been identified for it. No clone much larger than this one lies a single base away; base qualities are absent. V lost 1 base and J lost 2 bases, and the count of bases not matched to a germline gene is 11. In the germline V gene, CDR1 corresponds to SGHDT and CDR2 to YYEEEE. Taken from cysteine to phenylalanine, the CDR3 has 17 residues. Of the read, only the CDR3 DNA is kept; its 51 bases are in frame from base 1.

The sequenced sample consisted of blood. The TCR originated in a woman aged 25 to 39 in good health. The chain links TRBV5-6 with TRBJ1-1; 7 central nucleotides agree with TRBD1. The DNA sequence follows: TGTGCCAGCAGCTTGTTTTTGCGTCAGGGGGGCAACACTGAAGCTTTCTTT. This encodes CASSLFLRQGGNTEAFF.